These 29 T cell receptor beta chains share one sample of origin, sequenced in a study of T-cell memory formation after mild COVID-19. TCRdb processed the 5' RACE reads anew with MiXCR; each CDR3 protein has one entry. The data hold just over 300,000 distinct CDR3 sequences, with 15% to 20% observed a single time. Sequencing used PBMCs or a T cell subset sorted from them (not recorded which). These receptors were taken from a man aged 18 to 30 who had mild COVID-19 (a few samples of this study predate the infection). Cell type and time point are not known.

This clonotype came up a few times. This chain joins TRBV24-1 and TRBJ2-5; D gene uncertain. V dropped 6 bases and J dropped 1 base, with 8 bases sitting between them. Germline V gene lookup returns CDR1 KGHDR and CDR2 SFDVKD. This CDR3 comprises 13 residues. The CDR3 DNA is TGTGCCACCAGTAAGAGGTCCCAAGAGACCCAGTACTTC. This sequence encodes CATSKRSQETQYF.

The V gene is TRBV3-1, the J gene TRBJ2-3, with TRBD2 identical over 12 bases. The CDR3 consists of 15 residues. The germline V gene encodes CDR1 LGHDT and CDR2 YNNKEL (reference sequence). The V segment lost 3 bases and the J segment 5 bases; nucleotides outside the gene matches: 3. CDR3 amino acids: CASSQTSGGGDTQYF. As DNA, the CDR3 is TGTGCCAGCAGCCAGACTAGCGGGGGAGGAGATACGCAGTATTTT.

The rearrangement joins TRBV4-1 to TRBJ2-7, with 9 bases fitting TRBD1. V trimming: 4 bases; J trimming: 8 bases; junction bases outside the gene matches: 3. Germline V lookup: CDR1 MGHRA, CDR2 YSYEKL. This CDR3 is built from 12 residues. The CDR3 DNA is TGCGCCAGCAGCCGGACAGGGGACAAGCAGTACTTC. This codes for CASSRTGDKQYF.

This sequence joins TRBV7-9 and TRBJ2-2; tentative D call: TRBD2 (5 bases). The germline CDR1 and CDR2 sequences are SEHNR and FQNEAQ (reference sequence). The V gene lost 5 bases and the J gene lost 1 base, with 11 bases spanning the gap. The CDR3 spans 15 residues. The CDR3 DNA sequence: TGTGCCAGCAGCGTAACCAGCGGGAACACCGGGGAGCTGTTTTTT. As protein: CASSVTSGNTGELFF.

The chain recombines TRBV20-1 with TRBJ2-5; D gene unclear. This CDR3 contains 13 residues. Germline-derived CDR1 and CDR2 are DFQATT and SNEGSKA (reference sequence). The ends were cut back, 3 bases at V and 7 bases at J, with 15 bases in the middle. The CDR3 region is CSASLVEYGTQYF. The CDR3 DNA reads TGCAGTGCTAGCTTGGTTGAGTACGGGACCCAGTACTTC.

This clonotype was seen a few times. J is TRBJ1-2 and V is TRBV6-6; a possible D gene is TRBD1 (6 bases). The CDR3 is 17 residues long. The germline CDR1 and CDR2 sequences are MNHNY and SVGAGI (reference sequence). V was shortened by 0 bases and J by 8 bases, with 22 bases between the two germline ends. The CDR3 DNA reads as TGTGCCAGCAGTTACTCCTATCGCGCCAGGGGCCTTTCAGGCTACACCTTC. As protein: CASSYSYRARGLSGYTF.

V usage is TRBV6-6 and J usage is TRBJ2-3, with TRBD1 identical over 7 bases. The CDR3 is 16 amino acids. Germline values: CDR1 MNHNY, CDR2 SVGAGI (reference sequence). V gave up 2 bases and J gave up 0 bases; unmatched junction bases: 5. CDR3 nucleotides: TGTGCCAGCAGTTACGGGACAGAACAAAGCACAGATACGCAGTATTTT. It codes for CASSYGTEQSTDTQYF.

This clonotype has more than one count but fewer than ten. V and J are TRBV3-1 and TRBJ2-3, with TRBD2 matching over 11 bases. The ends lost 0 bases at V and 5 bases at J; junction bases unmatched: 1. The CDR3 has 15 residues. Germline V lookup: CDR1 LGHDT, CDR2 YNNKEL (reference sequence). The CDR3 DNA sequence: TGTGCCAGCAGCCAAGACACTAGCGGGGGAGATACGCAGTATTTT. Translating it yields CASSQDTSGGDTQYF.

This clonotype has a handful of counts. This chain's CDR3 is CASSPGQYNSPLHF. DNA for the CDR3: TGTGCCAGCAGCCCTGGACAGTATAATTCACCCCTCCACTTT. The genes are TRBV7-9 and TRBJ1-6, with a weak D call TRBD1 (6 bases). V lost 5 bases to trimming and J lost 4 bases, with 9 bases between them. Germline-derived CDR1 and CDR2 are SEHNR and FQNEAQ (reference sequence). CDR3 size: 14 residues.

The chain recombines TRBV12-3 or TRBV12-4 with TRBJ2-3; 7 positions match TRBD1. There are 13 residues in the CDR3. After removal of 10 bases from V and 4 bases from J, the junction contained 8 bases not matched to a gene. Here the CDR3 reads CATRPTGSDTQYF. The CDR3 coding sequence is TGTGCCACCCGCCCGACAGGGTCAGATACGCAGTATTTT.

The sample holds a few counts of this clonotype. This chain connects TRBV28 to TRBJ2-1; a possible D gene is TRBD1 (5 bases). CDR1 MDHEN and CDR2 SYDVKM come from the germline V gene. Trimming removed 3 bases at V and 4 bases at J, with 10 bases between. CDR3 length equals 14 residues. The CDR3 nucleotides are TGTGCCAGCAGTTTGGGGCAGCTATACAATGAGCAGTTCTTC. It translates to CASSLGQLYNEQFF.

This clonotype appeared a few times. This chain uses TRBV29-1 with TRBJ2-5; D uncertain. Trimming stripped 3 bases from V and 0 bases from J, with 2 bases between. Germline loops: CDR1 SQVTM, CDR2 ANQGSEA. CDR3 size: 11 residues. CDR3 sequence reads: CSVEDQETQYF. The CDR3 DNA follows: TGCAGCGTTGAGGACCAAGAGACCCAGTACTTC.

The chain has TRBV5-5 and TRBJ2-3; no definite D call. Germline CDR1 SGHKS, CDR2 YYEKEE (reference sequence). The germline V and J ends were trimmed by 0 bases and 6 bases, with 14 bases remaining between them. This CDR3 is 15 amino acids long. CDR3 protein: CASSLASSLVDTQYF. The DNA of the CDR3 is TGTGCCAGCAGCTTGGCTTCCTCCTTGGTCGATACGCAGTATTTT. Combining the CDR3 with reference TRBV5-5 and TRBJ2-3 gives the whole variable domain DAGVTQSPTHLIKTRGQQVTLRCSPISGHKSVSWYQQVLGQGPQFIFQYYEKEERGRGNFPDRFSARQFPNYSSELNVNALLLGDSALYLCASSLASSLVDTQYFGPGTRLTVL.

The chain employs TRBV6-5 and TRBJ2-7; a possible D gene is TRBD2 (7 bases). CDR3 length: 14 amino acids. Germline CDR1 and CDR2: MNHEY and SVGAGI. V lost 2 bases to trimming and J lost 2 bases, with 10 bases between them. CDR3 amino acids: CASSYGGGPYEQYF. The CDR3 DNA reads TGTGCCAGCAGTTACGGGGGGGGGCCCTACGAGCAGTACTTC.

This clonotype has just one count. The chain is built from TRBV5-1 and TRBJ2-3, with TRBD2 matching 9 bases. Germline CDR1 is SGHRS and CDR2 is YFSETQ. This CDR3 contains 18 residues. With 1 base clipped from V and 0 bases from J, the junction kept 9 bases outside the gene matches. The CDR3 sequence is CASSLRAGGLYSTDTQYF. CDR3 sequence (DNA): TGCGCCAGCAGCTTGCGAGCGGGGGGCCTCTATAGCACAGATACGCAGTATTTT.

CDR3 DNA sequence: TGTGCCACCAGTGACCTTGGTTTCACAGATACGCAGTATTTT. Its protein product is CATSDLGFTDTQYF. The V and J genes are TRBV24-1 and TRBJ2-3; the D is unclear. V lost 4 bases and J 2 bases, leaving 9 bases between the germline ends. There are 14 residues in the CDR3. The V gene's germline CDR1 is KGHDR and CDR2 SFDVKD.

This clonotype was counted only a few times. The J gene is TRBJ2-2, the V gene TRBV20-1, with D perhaps assigned TRBD1 or TRBD2 (6 bases each). Trimming took off 6 bases at V and 6 bases at J, with 17 bases between the two ends. The CDR3 is made up of 14 amino acids. Germline CDR1 reads DFQATT; CDR2 reads SNEGSKA (reference sequence). CDR3 bases: TGCAGTGCCCCGGGGGCGTGGCCGTCCGGGGAGCTGTTTTTT. Translation gives CSAPGAWPSGELFF.

This clonotype was picked up a small number of times. The chain is built from TRBV20-1 and TRBJ2-1, with 9 bases that match TRBD2. Trimming took 7 bases from V and 10 from J; bases not matched to a gene: 20. Germline V CDR1 and CDR2: DFQATT, SNEGSKA (reference sequence). This CDR3 is built from 16 residues. DNA for the CDR3: TGCAGTGTACTCTTGCCCGGGACTAGCCCCTCCGGGGAGCAGTTCTTC. Its protein is CSVLLPGTSPSGEQFF.

There are a few counts of this clonotype. The chain couples TRBV28 to TRBJ1-2; no clear D gene. With 10 bases removed from V and 8 bases from J, the gap between germline ends came to 20 bases. Germline V lookup: CDR1 MDHEN, CDR2 SYDVKM. This CDR3 contains 13 residues. The CDR3: CATVGGPGPGYTF. The CDR3 bases are TGTGCCACCGTCGGAGGCCCCGGACCGGGCTACACCTTC.

The CDR3 DNA follows: TGTGCCAGCAGCATAGGACAGGGGGACACCGGGGAGCTGTTTTTT. Amino acids: CASSIGQGDTGELFF. J is TRBJ2-2 and V is TRBV5-4; 10 bases agree with TRBD1. V trimming: 4 bases; J trimming: 3 bases; junction bases outside the gene matches: 3. Per the germline V gene, CDR1 is SGHNT and CDR2 is YYREEE (reference sequence). CDR3 size: 15 residues.

This chain links TRBV9 with TRBJ2-7; D is perhaps TRBD2 (5 bases). Per the germline V gene, CDR1 is SGDLS and CDR2 is YYNGEE. The V gene lost 4 bases and the J gene lost 5 bases, with 10 bases spanning the gap. CDR3 length: 12 residues. This chain's CDR3 is CASSPRRHEQYV. As DNA, the CDR3 is TGTGCCAGCAGCCCTCGGAGGCACGAGCAGTACGTC.

The chain has TRBV7-3 and TRBJ2-1; D is possibly TRBD2 (7 bases). V was trimmed by 4 bases and J by 6 bases, leaving 16 bases between them. The length of the CDR3 is 15 residues. Germline V CDR1 and CDR2: SGHTA, FQGTGA. CDR3 nucleotide sequence: TGTGCCAGCAGCTCTACGTTGGCGGGGGCCAATGAGCAGTTCTTC. This sequence encodes CASSSTLAGANEQFF.

This clonotype has only a few counts. V and J are TRBV6-2 or TRBV6-3 and TRBJ1-1; D ambiguous. V was cut by 8 bases and J by 3 bases, with 16 bases left in between. The CDR3 loop spans 14 amino acids. Germline assignment: CDR1 MNHEY and CDR2 SVGEGT. The CDR3: CASATGPWYTEAFF. The CDR3, as DNA: TGTGCCAGCGCGACTGGACCCTGGTACACTGAAGCTTTCTTT.

The chain combines TRBV12-3 or TRBV12-4 with TRBJ2-3; D perhaps matches TRBD1 (5 bases). CDR3 length: 15 residues. Trimming left V 5 bases short and J 6 bases short, with 18 bases between. As DNA, the CDR3 is TGTGCCAGCAGTCCCGTAATGGGGCGAAGGGATACGCAGTATTTT. Amino acids: CASSPVMGRRDTQYF.

This clonotype has more than one count but fewer than ten. The chain joins TRBV29-1 to TRBJ2-2; D is perhaps TRBD2 (6 bases). V was pared by 4 bases and J by 7 bases, with 10 bases between. Germline V gene sequence: CDR1 SQVTM, CDR2 ANQGSEA. This CDR3 has 12 amino acids. The CDR3 coding sequence is TGCAGCGTTGGAAGGGGAGGCGGGGAGCTGTTTTTT. This gives the protein CSVGRGGGELFF.

The V call is TRBV6-5, the J call TRBJ1-6, with 7 nucleotides matching TRBD1. J gave up 8 bases and V 8 bases, and 12 bases lay outside the gene matches. The CDR3 is 15 residues long. The germline gives CDR1 MNHEY, CDR2 SVGAGI. The DNA for the CDR3 is TGTGCCAGCCAGAGGGGGCCGCCAAGGGATTCACCCCTCCACTTT. It specifies CASQRGPPRDSPLHF.

The chain employs TRBV28 and TRBJ2-3; possibly TRBD1 or TRBD2 for D (6 bases each). CDR3 length: 13 residues. The germline CDR1 and CDR2 sequences are MDHEN and SYDVKM. The germline V and J ends were trimmed by 6 bases and 4 bases, with 11 bases remaining between them. The CDR3 protein is CASSPGAPDTQYF. DNA for the CDR3: TGTGCCAGCAGCCCGGGGGCTCCAGATACGCAGTATTTT.

In this sample, this clonotype turned up many times. V and J are TRBV4-3 and TRBJ2-3; no clear D gene. Between the trimmed V and J ends, which lost 1 base and 1 base, there was a span of 12 bases. The germline V gene encodes CDR1 LGHNA and CDR2 YSLEER. The CDR3 extends over 16 amino acids. DNA of the CDR3: TGCGCCAGCAGCCAAGTGCTCCTAGAGGGCACAGATACGCAGTATTTT. Translation gives CASSQVLLEGTDTQYF.

This clonotype was seen only a few times. The V gene is TRBV4-3, the J gene TRBJ2-6, with D unresolved. Trimming cost V 7 bases and J 2 bases, with 6 bases left between them. Germline V gene data show CDR1 as LGHNA and CDR2 as YSLEER. This CDR3 has 13 residues. The CDR3 is CASTKTGANVLTF. The CDR3 region has the DNA TGCGCCAGCACTAAAACTGGGGCCAACGTCCTGACTTTC.